The next 7 T cell receptor beta chains were all read from a single sample in a study of metastatic and nonmetastatic thyroid tumors. Via MiXCR, TCRdb re-called the PCR reads. The data contain around 34,000 clones, approximately 16% of them singletons. Before thyroid surgery, none of the patients had received any treatment. Sequenced: blood. These receptors came from a male donor with papillary thyroid cancer or a benign thyroid nodule (not recorded which). Some clones in this sample may be carry-over from other donors' samples.

Concerning this clone itself: A much more abundant neighbour one base away suggests this may be a read error. This sequence joins TRBV9 and TRBJ2-7; D possibly corresponds to TRBD2 (5 bases). Germline V gene sequence: CDR1 SGDLS, CDR2 YYNGEE. There are 14 residues in the CDR3. Between the trimmed V and J ends, which lost 5 bases and 2 bases, there was a span of 14 bases. For the CDR3, the DNA is TGTGCCAGCAGTACTAGGAGCAAAACCTACGAGCAGTACTTC. It codes for CASSTRSKTYEQYF. Combining the CDR3 with reference TRBV9 and TRBJ2-7 gives the whole variable domain DSGVTQTPKHLITATGQRVTLRCSPRSGDLSVYWYQQSLDQGLQFLIQYYNGEERAKGNILERFSAQQFPDLHSELNLSSLELGDSALYFCASSTRSKTYEQYFGPGTRLTVT.

This clone has at least ten counts. CDR3 bases: TGCGCCAGCAGGCGACAGGAGAGCTCCTACGAGCAGTACTTC. Residues: CASRRQESSYEQYF. The rearrangement links TRBV10-1 to TRBJ2-7; weak D call: TRBD1 (6 bases). The germline CDR1 and CDR2 sequences are WNHNN and SYGVQD (reference sequence). Trimming removed 6 bases at V and 0 bases at J, with 12 bases between. This CDR3 is 14 amino acids long.

There are many counts of this clone. V and J are TRBV9 and TRBJ2-3, with TRBD1 matching over 7 bases. The CDR3 is 16 residues long. In germline, CDR1 is SGDLS, CDR2 YYNGEE. V shed 4 bases, J shed 1 base, and the junction held 9 bases outside the gene matches. CDR3 in DNA: TGTGCCAGCAGCCCGCCCCAGGGGGTTCGCACAGATACGCAGTATTTT. As protein: CASSPPQGVRTDTQYF.

This clone was recorded at least ten times. A much larger clonotype is one base distant, so this may be a read error. The gene calls are TRBV10-3 and TRBJ1-5, with D uncertain. CDR1 ENHRY and CDR2 SYGVKD come from the germline V gene. Trimming removed 2 bases at V and 3 bases at J, with 8 bases between. The CDR3 has 14 amino acids. The CDR3 is CAISEGDNNQPQHF. In nucleotides, the CDR3 is TGTGCCATCAGTGAGGGAGACAACAATCAGCCCCAGCATTTT.

This clone was detected ten times or more. This may come from a read error, since a much larger clone is one base off. The conserved phenylalanine or tryptophan normally closing the CDR3 is absent here, so this likely arose from a read error. V and J are TRBV5-1 and TRBJ2-3, with D uncertain. The CDR3 contains 14 residues. Germline CDR1 is SGHRS and CDR2 is YFSETQ. V shed 4 bases and J shed 1 base, with 10 bases lying between them. CDR3 in DNA: TGCGCCAGCAGCCAAACCCCAGGCACAGATACGCAGTATTTG. It encodes CASSQTPGTDTQYL.

This clone occurred many times. The chain uses TRBV6-1 and TRBJ2-3, with D possibly TRBD2 on 5 matching bases. The CDR3 consists of 15 residues. Germline loops: CDR1 MNHNS, CDR2 SASEGT. V lost 7 bases, J lost 2 bases, and 16 bases lay in between. In nucleotides, the CDR3 is TGTGCCAGCACCTTCGGGCGGGCGGTCACAGATACGCAGTATTTT. Its translation is CASTFGRAVTDTQYF.

This clone is medium-sized in the sample. This rearrangement joins TRBV6-2 or TRBV6-3 to TRBJ1-2; 8 bases agree with TRBD1. The CDR3 loop spans 18 amino acids. Germline CDR1 is MNHEY and CDR2 is SVGEGT. V was clipped by 0 bases and J by 0 bases; unmatched bases: 9. Here the CDR3 DNA reads TGTGCCAGCAGTTACTCCGGCAGGGGGCAGATAGCTAACTATGGCTACACCTTC. Protein product: CASSYSGRGQIANYGYTF.